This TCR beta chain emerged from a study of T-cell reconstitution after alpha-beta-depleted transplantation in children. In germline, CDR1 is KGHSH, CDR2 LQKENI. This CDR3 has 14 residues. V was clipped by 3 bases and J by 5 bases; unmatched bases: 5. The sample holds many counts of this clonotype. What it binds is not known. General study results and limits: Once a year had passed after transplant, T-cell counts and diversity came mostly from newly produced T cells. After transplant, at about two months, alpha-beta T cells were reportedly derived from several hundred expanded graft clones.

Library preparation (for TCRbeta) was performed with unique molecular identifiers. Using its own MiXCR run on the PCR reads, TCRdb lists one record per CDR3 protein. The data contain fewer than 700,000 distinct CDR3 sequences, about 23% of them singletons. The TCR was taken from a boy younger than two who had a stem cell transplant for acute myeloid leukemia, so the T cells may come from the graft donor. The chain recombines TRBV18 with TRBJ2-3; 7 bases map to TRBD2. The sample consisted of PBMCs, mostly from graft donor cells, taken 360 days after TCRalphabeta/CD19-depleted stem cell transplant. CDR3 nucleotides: TGTGCCAGCTCACCCAGCCGGGGGGAAGATACGCAGTATTTT. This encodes CASSPSRGEDTQYF.